A single sample gave rise to the 16 T cell receptor beta chains below, sequenced in a study of blood T cell repertoires in COVID-19. Measured with immunoSEQ multiplex PCR; TCRdb has only the in-frame clones, and not every one. The repertoire holds about 530,000 clones, 85% to 90% seen once, with roughly 8.3% in the top ten. Sequencing was carried out using peripheral blood. The receptors derive from a woman aged 45-60 years with COVID-19, enrolled during active disease.

The chain links TRBV9 to TRBJ1-1; D gene unclear. This CDR3 region has 14 residues. Germline lookup yields CDR1 SGDLS and CDR2 YYNGEE. V was trimmed by 0 bases and J by 4 bases, leaving 10 bases between them. Here the CDR3 DNA reads TGTGCCAGCAGCGTAGATGGAGGGATCACTGAAGCTTTCTTT. Protein sequence: CASSVDGGITEAFF.

The rearrangement links TRBV6-5 to TRBJ1-5, with D hard to call. Trimming removed 3 bases from V and 0 bases from J, with 6 bases in between. Germline V gene lookup returns CDR1 MNHEY and CDR2 SVGAGI. This CDR3 comprises 14 residues. The CDR3 region has the DNA TGTGCCAGCAGTTATTCTCGTAGCAATCAGCCCCAGCATTTT. It encodes CASSYSRSNQPQHF.

The rearrangement uses TRBV9 and TRBJ2-3; 10 bases are shared with TRBD2. This CDR3 is 17 amino acids long. Germline lookup yields CDR1 SGDLS and CDR2 YYNGEE. V trimming: 0 bases; J trimming: 2 bases; junction bases outside the gene matches: 6. The CDR3 DNA is TGTGCCAGCAGCGTAGGGGTAGCGGGGGGTTTCACAGATACGCAGTATTTT. Translating gives CASSVGVAGGFTDTQYF. Filled out from reference TRBV9 and TRBJ2-3, the complete variable domain reads DSGVTQTPKHLITATGQRVTLRCSPRSGDLSVYWYQQSLDQGLQFLIQYYNGEERAKGNILERFSAQQFPDLHSELNLSSLELGDSALYFCASSVGVAGGFTDTQYFGPGTRLTVL.

The V and J genes are TRBV29-1 and TRBJ2-2, with D possibly being TRBD1 (6 bases). The CDR3 covers 12 residues. Germline assignment: CDR1 SQVTM and CDR2 ANQGSEA. Trimming cost V 7 bases and J 6 bases, with 12 bases left between them. CDR3: CSAGVAAGELFF. The CDR3, as DNA: TGCAGCGCAGGGGTGGCCGCCGGGGAGCTGTTTTTT.

CDR3 nucleotide sequence: TGTGCCAGCAGCTTAGCGCGGGCAGATCCAGATACGCAGTATTTT. Amino acid sequence: CASSLARADPDTQYF. The chain has TRBV11-1 and TRBJ2-3, with D possibly matching TRBD2 (5 bases). The CDR3 length is 15 residues. Germline CDR1 is SGHAT and CDR2 is FQDESV (reference sequence). The ends were cut back, 0 bases at V and 4 bases at J, with 11 bases in the middle.

V gene TRBV5-5 combines with J gene TRBJ1-1; D gene unclear. V lost 2 bases and J lost 4, with 9 bases in between. Germline V gene data show CDR1 as SGHKS and CDR2 as YYEKEE (reference sequence). This CDR3 has 13 residues. Here the CDR3 DNA reads TGTGCCAGCAGCTTCTACGGCGGCACTGAAGCTTTCTTT. Protein: CASSFYGGTEAFF.

V gene TRBV6-6 combines with J gene TRBJ1-1; 8 bases are shared with TRBD1. Germline CDR1 and CDR2: MNHNY and SVGAGI (reference sequence). V lost 6 bases, J lost 6 bases, and 12 bases stayed unmatched. This CDR3 spans 15 amino acids. CDR3: CASSLGQGGIPEAFF. CDR3 in DNA: TGTGCCAGCAGCCTCGGACAGGGAGGAATTCCTGAAGCTTTCTTT.

This chain joins TRBV29-1 and TRBJ1-1, with D possibly being TRBD1 (5 bases). From germline, CDR1 is SQVTM and CDR2 ANQGSEA. Trimming stripped 6 bases from V and 5 bases from J, with 16 bases between. The CDR3 has 13 residues. CDR3 loop: CSVAREGLTEAFF. The CDR3, as DNA: TGCAGCGTCGCGCGGGAGGGACTGACTGAAGCTTTCTTT.

The chain carries TRBV19 and TRBJ1-5; 11 nucleotides align to TRBD1. The CDR3 length is 14 residues. Germline CDR1 LNHDA, CDR2 SQIVND (reference sequence). With V trimmed by 7 bases and J by 5 bases, 4 bases remained unmatched. The CDR3: CASTGTGGYQPQHF. The CDR3 DNA follows: TGTGCCAGTACCGGGACAGGGGGATATCAGCCCCAGCATTTT.

Points on this clone: Other DNA sequences in the sample encode the same CDR3. The genes are TRBV6-6 and TRBJ1-1; D is unclear. Trimming pared 0 bases from V and 2 bases from J, leaving 13 bases between. This CDR3 is 16 amino acids long. CDR1 MNHNY and CDR2 SVGAGI come from the germline V gene (reference sequence). The DNA of the CDR3 is TGTGCCAGCAGTTACTCTCCAGATTCGTTCAACACTGAAGCTTTCTTT. Protein product: CASSYSPDSFNTEAFF.

This clone was recorded only once. This chain connects TRBV19 to TRBJ2-2; 7 bases map to TRBD1. With V trimmed by 4 bases and J by 0 bases, 5 bases remained unmatched. The CDR3 has 16 residues. Germline loops: CDR1 LNHDA, CDR2 SQIVND (reference sequence). The CDR3 DNA reads TGTGCCAGTAGTACCACCCAGGGGGCGAACACCGGGGAGCTGTTTTTT. Its translation: CASSTTQGANTGELFF.

The J gene is TRBJ2-7, the V gene TRBV5-4; 9 positions agree with TRBD1. The CDR3 spans 15 residues. CDR1 and CDR2 (germline): SGHNT, YYREEE (reference sequence). V lost 3 bases to trimming and J lost 2 bases; unmatched junction nucleotides: 6. The DNA for the CDR3 is TGTGCCAGCAGCTGGACGGACAGGGGAACCTACGAGCAGTACTTC. Translated, it gives CASSWTDRGTYEQYF. The variable domain in full, with the rest retrieved from reference TRBV5-4 and TRBJ2-7, is ETGVTQSPTHLIKTRGQQVTLRCSSQSGHNTVSWYQQALGQGPQFIFQYYREEENGRGNFPPRFSGLQFPNYSSELNVNALELDDSALYLCASSWTDRGTYEQYFGPGTRLTVT.

J is TRBJ1-6 and V is TRBV19; 8 nucleotides agree with TRBD1. V was clipped by 4 bases and J by 14 bases; unmatched bases: 10. Per germline, CDR1 LNHDA and CDR2 SQIVND (reference sequence). CDR3 size: 14 residues. CDR3 loop: CASSTQDRDESLHF. The DNA for the CDR3 is TGTGCCAGTAGTACCCAGGACAGGGATGAATCCCTCCACTTT.

This chain links TRBV30 with TRBJ1-1, with a possible D match to TRBD1 (6 bases). Germline V CDR1 and CDR2: GTSNPN, SVGIG (reference sequence). The CDR3 has 13 residues. Trimming cost V 3 bases and J 0 bases, with 8 bases left between them. DNA for the CDR3: TGTGCCTGGAGACAGGGAATGAACACTGAAGCTTTCTTT. Its protein is CAWRQGMNTEAFF.

The V and J genes are TRBV6-6 and TRBJ1-2; the D is unclear. The CDR3 is made up of 15 amino acids. Germline V gene lookup returns CDR1 MNHNY and CDR2 SVGAGI (reference sequence). Trimming took 8 bases from V and 2 from J, leaving 18 bases between them. The CDR3 loop is CASGPDARGNYGYTF. The CDR3 region has the DNA TGTGCCAGCGGCCCGGACGCCCGAGGGAACTATGGCTACACCTTC.

The chain has TRBV30 and TRBJ2-7; no clear D. V lost 0 bases, J lost 1 base, and 10 bases lay in between. This CDR3 contains 14 residues. Germline assignment: CDR1 GTSNPN and CDR2 SVGIG (reference sequence). The CDR3 sequence is CAWSVRGGSYEQYF. The CDR3 DNA sequence: TGTGCCTGGAGTGTACGCGGCGGATCCTACGAGCAGTACTTC.